Each of the 21 T cell receptor beta chains below was sequenced from the same sample in a study of Graves' ophthalmopathy and Graves' hyperthyroidism. Researchers took RNA transcripts and amplified TCR beta CDR3 regions from them. In the first round, RT-PCR was carried out with HTBI primers, and a multiplex PCR formed the second round. TCRdb recomputed calls from the multiplex PCR reads with MiXCR, one row per CDR3 protein. The repertoire holds nearly 400,000 distinct CDR3 sequences, with about 16% as singletons. Material for sequencing was peripheral blood. Receptors originate from a woman between 18 and 29 years old with Graves' ophthalmopathy.

This clonotype was seen ten or more times. The chain recombines TRBV6-2 or TRBV6-3 with TRBJ2-1; maybe TRBD2 (6 bases). This CDR3 spans 15 amino acids. In germline, CDR1 is MNHEY, CDR2 SVGEGT. Trimming left V 8 bases short and J 3 bases short, with 17 bases between. CDR3 DNA sequence: TGTGCCAGCGGGAGTGGGGGAGCGGGCTACAATGAGCAGTTCTTC. Translated, it gives CASGSGGAGYNEQFF.

This clonotype has a count of ten or more. The chain is built from TRBV3-1 and TRBJ2-7; 8 nucleotides line up with TRBD2. V lost 4 bases to trimming and J lost 6 bases; unmatched junction nucleotides: 11. Germline CDR1 LGHDT, CDR2 YNNKEL (reference sequence). The CDR3 consists of 15 residues. CDR3 sequence reads: CASSLSRAGGIEQYF. CDR3 bases: TGTGCCAGCAGCCTCTCCCGGGCGGGGGGTATCGAGCAGTACTTC.

This clonotype was detected ten times or more. V gene TRBV6-2 or TRBV6-3 combines with J gene TRBJ1-1; 8 positions match TRBD1. CDR1 and CDR2 from the germline V gene are MNHEY and SVGEGT. The CDR3 spans 19 residues. V lost 2 bases to trimming and J lost 0 bases; unmatched junction nucleotides: 14. The CDR3 loop is CASSYPVTGVGKVNTEAFF. CDR3 nucleotides: TGTGCCAGCAGTTACCCCGTGACAGGGGTTGGTAAGGTGAACACTGAAGCTTTCTTT.

This clonotype was found many times. This rearrangement joins TRBV19 to TRBJ2-7; 10 bases match TRBD1. J was trimmed by 4 bases and V by 8 bases; bases with no gene match: 8. The CDR3 has 14 amino acids. CDR1 LNHDA and CDR2 SQIVND come from the germline V gene (reference sequence). CDR3 nucleotides: TGTGCCAGTGAAGCGGGACAGGGGATATACGAGCAGTACTTC. This translates into CASEAGQGIYEQYF.

This clonotype was picked up many times. The chain's CDR3 is CSAPAPLTASYGYTF. CDR3 DNA: TGCAGTGCCCCCGCCCCTTTGACAGCGAGTTATGGCTACACCTTC. The chain is built from TRBV20-1 and TRBJ1-2; a possible D gene is TRBD1 (5 bases). The V gene lost 6 bases and the J gene lost 5 bases, with 22 bases spanning the gap. CDR1 DFQATT and CDR2 SNEGSKA come from the germline V gene (reference sequence). The CDR3 has 15 amino acids.

This chain uses TRBV28 with TRBJ1-1, with a possible D match to TRBD1 (6 bases). The CDR3 contains 17 residues. V lost 8 bases and J 3 bases, leaving 25 bases between the germline ends. The V gene's germline CDR1 is MDHEN and CDR2 SYDVKM. Written as DNA, the CDR3 is TGTGCCAGCCCCTCCTCGGCAGGGGTGAAGGAGCACACTGAAGCTTTCTTT. Protein: CASPSSAGVKEHTEAFF. Full variable domain (rest looked up from reference TRBV28 and TRBJ1-1): DVKVTQSSRYLVKRTGEKVFLECVQDMDHENMFWYRQDPGLGLRLIYFSYDVKMKEKGDIPEGYSVSREKKERFSLILESASTNQTSMYLCASPSSAGVKEHTEAFFGQGTRLTVV.

This clonotype was picked up many times. The chain is built from TRBV27 and TRBJ2-7; D assignment may be TRBD1 or TRBD2 (5 bases each). CDR1 MNHEY and CDR2 SMNVEV come from the germline V gene (reference sequence). Trimming left V 4 bases short and J 4 bases short, with 17 bases between. The CDR3 covers 15 residues. The CDR3 here is CASSSSGRDLYEQYF. CDR3 nucleotides: TGTGCCAGCAGTTCCTCTGGCCGGGACCTATACGAGCAGTACTTC.

This clonotype showed up many times. The genes are TRBV9 and TRBJ2-6; D possibly corresponds to TRBD1 (6 bases). V shed 3 bases and J shed 0 bases, with 10 bases lying between them. This CDR3 has 16 amino acids. Germline V gene lookup returns CDR1 SGDLS and CDR2 YYNGEE. As DNA, the CDR3 is TGTGCCAGCAGCGGGGGACAACTCTCTGGGGCCAACGTCCTGACTTTC. Amino acids: CASSGGQLSGANVLTF.

This clonotype was counted ten times or more. This chain links TRBV27 with TRBJ1-2; D may be TRBD1 (5 bases). The CDR3 consists of 13 residues. Germline-derived CDR1 and CDR2 are MNHEY and SMNVEV (reference sequence). Trimming removed 2 bases at V and 8 bases at J, with 12 bases between. For the CDR3, the DNA is TGTGCCAGCAGTTTAGGAGGGGCGGGAGGCTACACCTTC. Translating it yields CASSLGGAGGYTF.

This clonotype occurred many times. The chain has TRBV11-2 and TRBJ2-5; 7 positions agree with TRBD2. CDR1 is SGHAT and CDR2 is FQNNGV in the germline V gene. The length of the CDR3 is 14 residues. V shed 5 bases and J 5 bases; nucleotides not matched to a gene: 8. In nucleotides, the CDR3 is TGTGCCAGCAGCCCCTCAGCGGGAACGGAGACCCAGTACTTC. Its protein product is CASSPSAGTETQYF.

This clonotype was observed at least ten times. This rearrangement joins TRBV6-5 to TRBJ2-7, with no clear D. V lost 4 bases, J lost 0 bases, and 7 bases lay in between. The CDR3 totals 13 residues. Germline V gene lookup returns CDR1 MNHEY and CDR2 SVGAGI. DNA of the CDR3: TGTGCCAGCAGTTTAATGATCTCCTACGAGCAGTACTTC. Protein product: CASSLMISYEQYF.

The rearrangement joins TRBV12-3 or TRBV12-4 to TRBJ2-5, with TRBD2 as a possible D gene (5 bases). The V and J ends lost 1 base and 4 bases respectively, with 13 bases between them. The CDR3 runs 15 residues. CDR3 sequence: CASSLGTQPLETQYF. In DNA form, the CDR3 reads TGTGCCAGCAGTTTAGGGACTCAACCCTTAGAGACCCAGTACTTC.

The chain uses TRBV6-2 or TRBV6-3 and TRBJ1-1; no clear D. With 7 bases removed from V and 8 bases from J, the gap between germline ends came to 11 bases. The CDR3 is 11 amino acids. Germline lookup yields CDR1 MNHEY and CDR2 SVGEGT. CDR3 residues: CASKSRREAFF. CDR3 DNA: TGTGCCAGCAAATCACGTCGGGAAGCTTTCTTT.

The chain has TRBV7-2 and TRBJ1-2; D might be TRBD1 (5 bases). V shed 4 bases and J shed 5 bases, with 14 bases lying between them. Germline V gene lookup returns CDR1 SGHTA and CDR2 FQGNSA. The CDR3 runs to 14 residues. As DNA, the CDR3 is TGTGCCAGCAGCTCTAGGCGGGACGGGTATGGCTACACCTTC. The encoded protein is CASSSRRDGYGYTF.

The table lists this clonotype with many counts. This chain links TRBV5-6 with TRBJ1-5; the D is unclear. The CDR3 extends over 12 amino acids. Germline loops: CDR1 SGHDT, CDR2 YYEEEE. The V end lost 3 bases, the J end lost 10 bases, and 11 bases lay between the germline ends. The CDR3 reads CASSSTPGPQHF. The CDR3 DNA is TGTGCCAGCAGCTCAACACCGGGACCCCAGCATTTT.

This clonotype came up many times. The chain recombines TRBV12-3 or TRBV12-4 with TRBJ1-1, with 7 bases fitting TRBD1. The CDR3 sequence is 18 residues long. The V segment lost 5 bases and the J segment 3 bases; nucleotides outside the gene matches: 18. The CDR3 spells CASSNEEARVRGDTEAFF. As DNA, the CDR3 is TGTGCCAGCAGTAATGAGGAGGCGCGAGTCAGGGGGGACACTGAAGCTTTCTTT.

V gene TRBV18 combines with J gene TRBJ1-3; D unclear. The CDR3 loop spans 14 amino acids. The ends were cut back, 2 bases at V and 3 bases at J, with 8 bases in the middle. Germline CDR1 and CDR2: KGHSH and LQKENI. This CDR3 reads CASSPKGGGNTIYF. DNA of the CDR3: TGTGCCAGCTCACCAAAAGGAGGTGGAAACACCATATATTTT.

This clonotype was seen repeatedly, ten times or more. Since the CDR3 does not end with the conserved phenylalanine or tryptophan, this likely comes from a read error. The chain recombines TRBV28 with TRBJ1-5, with unresolved D. The germline gives CDR1 MDHEN, CDR2 SYDVKM. The V end lost 4 bases, the J end lost 4 bases, and 17 bases lay between the germline ends. This CDR3 has 16 residues. The CDR3 reads CASSSPGNGGNQPQHS. The CDR3 DNA sequence: TGTGCCAGCAGTTCCCCCGGTAATGGCGGAAATCAGCCCCAGCATTCT.

This clonotype was seen at least ten times. The gene calls are TRBV11-2 and TRBJ2-7, with D hard to call. This CDR3 is built from 13 residues. Between the trimmed V and J ends, which lost 6 bases and 0 bases, there was a span of 9 bases. Germline V CDR1 and CDR2: SGHAT, FQNNGV. DNA of the CDR3: TGTGCCAGCAGTACGGCGAGCTCCTACGAGCAGTACTTC. Encoded protein: CASSTASSYEQYF. The whole variable domain, remainder taken from reference TRBV11-2 and TRBJ2-7, is EAGVAQSPRYKIIEKRQSVAFWCNPISGHATLYWYQQILGQGPKLLIQFQNNGVVDDSQLPKDRFSAERLKGVDSTLKIQPAKLEDSAVYLCASSTASSYEQYFGPGTRLTVT.

This clonotype was seen repeatedly, ten times or more. Here the CDR3 reads CSAEITGEAFF. In DNA, the CDR3 is TGCAGTGCGGAAATAACAGGGGAAGCTTTCTTT. The V call is TRBV20-1, the J call TRBJ1-1; D is perhaps TRBD1 (6 bases). CDR1 and CDR2 (germline): DFQATT, SNEGSKA (reference sequence). The germline V and J ends were trimmed by 6 bases and 8 bases, with 13 bases remaining between them. This CDR3 region has 11 residues.

This clonotype was seen repeatedly, ten times or more. The chain employs TRBV12-3 or TRBV12-4 and TRBJ2-5, with 7 bases aligning to TRBD1. V shed 6 bases and J 2 bases; nucleotides not matched to a gene: 6. The CDR3 covers 14 residues. The CDR3 sequence is CASSPGTVQETQYF. CDR3 nucleotides: TGTGCCAGCAGCCCCGGGACAGTTCAAGAGACCCAGTACTTC.